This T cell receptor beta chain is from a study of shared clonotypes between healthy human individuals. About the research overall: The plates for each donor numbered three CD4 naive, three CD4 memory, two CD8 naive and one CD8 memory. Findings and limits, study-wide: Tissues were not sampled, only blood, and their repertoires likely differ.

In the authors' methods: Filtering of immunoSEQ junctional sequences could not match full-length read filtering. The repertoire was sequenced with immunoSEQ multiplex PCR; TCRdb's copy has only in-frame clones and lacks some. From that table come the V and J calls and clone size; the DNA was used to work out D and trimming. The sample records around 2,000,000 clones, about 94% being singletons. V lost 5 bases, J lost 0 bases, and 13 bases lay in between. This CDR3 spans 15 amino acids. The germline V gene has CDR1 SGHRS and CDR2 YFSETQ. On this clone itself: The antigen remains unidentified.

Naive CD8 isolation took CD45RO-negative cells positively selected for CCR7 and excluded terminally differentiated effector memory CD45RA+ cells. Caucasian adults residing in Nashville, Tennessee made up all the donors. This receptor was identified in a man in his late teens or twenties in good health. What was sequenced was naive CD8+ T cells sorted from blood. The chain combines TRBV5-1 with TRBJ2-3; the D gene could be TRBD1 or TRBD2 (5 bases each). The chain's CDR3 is CASRDGGSSTDTQYF. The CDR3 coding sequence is TGCGCCAGCAGGGATGGGGGTTCTAGCACAGATACGCAGTATTTT.